These 19 T cell receptor beta chains came from one sample sequenced in a study of CD8 T cells in Susac syndrome. Random-hexamer reverse transcription was applied to about 0.45 to 1 ug RNA. TCRdb redid the calling of the immunoSEQ multiplex PCR reads with MiXCR, one entry per CDR3 protein. The table has about 400,000 distinct CDR3 sequences, around 83% seen once. The sequenced sample was CD8+ T cells from PBMCs. The receptors originated from a human donor with multiple sclerosis.

This clonotype has only one observation. The rearrangement uses TRBV2 and TRBJ1-1; a possible D gene is TRBD1 (5 bases). V lost 5 bases, J lost 0 bases, and 16 bases lay in between. The CDR3 is 16 residues long. Germline CDR1 SNHLY, CDR2 FYNNEI. CDR3 coding DNA: TGTGCCAGCAGTTCCGGCAGGGAGTTGGTGAACACTGAAGCTTTCTTT. It codes for CASSSGRELVNTEAFF.

The rearrangement joins TRBV28 to TRBJ1-5; D unclear. V dropped 4 bases and J dropped 9 bases, with 10 bases sitting between them. This CDR3 region has 12 residues. Germline CDR1 and CDR2: MDHEN and SYDVKM. CDR3 loop: CASSSPTAPQHF. The CDR3 DNA sequence: TGTGCCAGCAGTTCCCCGACGGCGCCCCAGCATTTT.

This sequence joins TRBV24-1 and TRBJ2-2; the match to TRBD2 covers 11 bases. V lost 7 bases to trimming and J lost 3 bases; unmatched junction nucleotides: 3. In germline, CDR1 is KGHDR, CDR2 SFDVKD. The CDR3 length is 15 residues. The CDR3 region is CATSEGLADTGELFF. CDR3 bases: TGTGCCACCAGCGAGGGACTAGCGGACACCGGGGAGCTGTTTTTT.

V usage is TRBV7-9 and J usage is TRBJ1-2, with D maybe TRBD1 (5 bases). CDR3 size: 14 residues. The V gene lost 5 bases and the J gene lost 4 bases, with 14 bases spanning the gap. Germline V gene data show CDR1 as SEHNR and CDR2 as FQNEAQ (reference sequence). The CDR3 DNA reads as TGTGCCAGCAGCCCAGAGGGGTTTTCCTATGGCTACACCTTC. Protein: CASSPEGFSYGYTF.

The J gene is TRBJ2-7, the V gene TRBV7-9; 8 bases agree with TRBD1. V was pared by 5 bases and J by 1 base, with 13 bases of the junction left unmatched. CDR1 and CDR2 (germline): SEHNR, FQNEAQ (reference sequence). The CDR3 loop spans 17 amino acids. In DNA form, the CDR3 reads TGTGCCAGCAGCATAAGACAAGGACAGGGTCTTTCCTACGAGCAGTACTTC. Translation: CASSIRQGQGLSYEQYF.

The V and J genes are TRBV15 and TRBJ2-7, with 7 bases fitting TRBD1. CDR3 length: 16 residues. Germline assignment: CDR1 LNHNV and CDR2 YYDKDF (reference sequence). The V gene end was trimmed by 0 bases and the J gene end by 0 bases; junction bases not matched to a gene: 5. The chain's CDR3 is CATSRDLGQSSYEQYF. CDR3 nucleotides: TGTGCCACCAGCAGAGACTTGGGACAGAGCTCCTACGAGCAGTACTTC.

This rearrangement joins TRBV6-5 to TRBJ2-1; weak D call: TRBD2 (6 bases). This CDR3 contains 17 residues. Germline CDR1 reads MNHEY; CDR2 reads SVGAGI. Trimming removed 2 bases from V and 1 base from J, with 15 bases in between. The DNA of the CDR3 is TGTGCCAGCAGTTACAATAATCTAGCGCTATCCTACAATGAGCAGTTCTTC. Residues: CASSYNNLALSYNEQFF.

The V gene is TRBV27, the J gene TRBJ2-7; possible D gene TRBD2, 6 bases. Germline V gene sequence: CDR1 MNHEY, CDR2 SMNVEV (reference sequence). The CDR3 contains 15 residues. Trimming shortened V by 3 bases and J by 7 bases, and 19 bases separated the two germline ends. In nucleotides, the CDR3 is TGTGCCAGCAGTTTCGGGCTAGCGCGAAGGGGAGAGCAGTACTTC. Amino acids: CASSFGLARRGEQYF.

J is TRBJ1-2 and V is TRBV9; no reliable D call. The germline V gene has CDR1 SGDLS and CDR2 YYNGEE. The CDR3 is 12 residues long. The germline V and J ends were trimmed by 4 bases and 7 bases, with 11 bases remaining between them. DNA of the CDR3: TGTGCCAGCAGCCCCCCCGGGAGTGGCTACACCTTC. Translated, it gives CASSPPGSGYTF.

The V call is TRBV3-1, the J call TRBJ2-2; D not resolved. The ends were cut back, 1 base at V and 1 base at J, with 16 bases in the middle. The CDR3 spans 18 residues. The V gene's germline CDR1 is LGHDT and CDR2 YNNKEL (reference sequence). Here the CDR3 DNA reads TGTGCCAGCAGCCAAGTTTCTTTTCGGCCAGAGAACACCGGGGAGCTGTTTTTT. Its protein product is CASSQVSFRPENTGELFF. The full variable domain, its missing parts supplied by reference TRBV3-1 and TRBJ2-2, is DTAVSQTPKYLVTQMGNDKSIKCEQNLGHDTMYWYKQDSKKFLKIMFSYNNKELIINETVPNRFSPKSPDKAHLNLHINSLELGDSAVYFCASSQVSFRPENTGELFFGEGSRLTVL.

The J gene is TRBJ2-7, the V gene TRBV25-1; perhaps TRBD2 as D (6 bases). The CDR3 length is 14 residues. V lost 3 bases and J 4 bases, leaving 13 bases between the germline ends. Germline assignment: CDR1 MGHDK and CDR2 SYGVNS. The CDR3: CASSEGDSGYEQYF. The DNA for the CDR3 is TGTGCCAGCAGTGAGGGCGATAGCGGATACGAGCAGTACTTC.

The V gene is TRBV4-1, the J gene TRBJ2-1, with D possibly TRBD2 on 6 matching bases. This CDR3 comprises 15 residues. Germline CDR1 and CDR2: MGHRA and YSYEKL. With 4 bases removed from V and 6 bases from J, the gap between germline ends came to 16 bases. CDR3 DNA sequence: TGCGCCAGCAGCCGCGAGGGCGGGACGCCCAATGAGCAGTTCTTC. This gives the protein CASSREGGTPNEQFF.

This clonotype appeared once. J is TRBJ2-7 and V is TRBV29-1; 8 bases fit TRBD1. CDR3 length: 15 amino acids. The germline gives CDR1 SQVTM, CDR2 ANQGSEA. The V and J ends lost 3 bases and 3 bases, in that order; junction bases with no gene match: 10. CDR3 residues: CSVDFWTGSGYEQYF. The CDR3 region has the DNA TGCAGCGTTGATTTTTGGACAGGGAGTGGCTACGAGCAGTACTTC.

The chain joins TRBV5-4 to TRBJ1-2, with a possible D match to TRBD1 (6 bases). This CDR3 spans 14 amino acids. Germline CDR1 is SGHNT and CDR2 is YYREEE (reference sequence). V was shortened by 4 bases and J by 1 base, with 11 bases between the two germline ends. The chain's CDR3 is CASSADSLNYGYTF. CDR3 bases: TGTGCCAGCAGCGCGGACAGCCTTAACTATGGCTACACCTTC.

V is TRBV7-6 and J is TRBJ2-7, with TRBD1 identical over 10 bases. The CDR3 spans 14 residues. Germline values: CDR1 SGHVS, CDR2 FNYEAQ. J lost 6 bases, V lost 5 bases, and 7 bases had no gene match. The CDR3 sequence is CASSLGQGTTEQYF. CDR3 sequence (DNA): TGTGCCAGCAGCCTGGGACAGGGGACAACCGAGCAGTACTTC.

The V gene is TRBV30, the J gene TRBJ2-1; D ambiguous. The germline gives CDR1 GTSNPN, CDR2 SVGIG (reference sequence). The CDR3 runs to 12 residues. V was cut by 2 bases and J by 6 bases, with 8 bases left in between. Written as DNA, the CDR3 is TGTGCCTGGAGTTTCGGCGGCAATGAGCAGTTCTTC. Translating it yields CAWSFGGNEQFF.

This chain joins TRBV12-3 or TRBV12-4 and TRBJ1-1, with a tentative D call TRBD1 (5 bases). V was pared by 3 bases and J by 10 bases, with 9 bases between. This CDR3 region has 11 residues. CDR3 bases: TGTGCCAGCAGTTTGGGGGGACCAGCTTTCTTT. Amino acid sequence: CASSLGGPAFF.

The chain carries TRBV29-1 and TRBJ2-2; 7 nucleotides agree with TRBD1. The trim removed 5 bases at V and 1 base at J, leaving 10 bases unmatched. The CDR3 is made up of 16 amino acids. Germline lookup yields CDR1 SQVTM and CDR2 ANQGSEA. The CDR3 nucleotides read TGCAGCGTTAAAAGTCCGACAGGGAGGAACACCGGGGAGCTGTTTTTT. Residues: CSVKSPTGRNTGELFF.

In its sample, this clonotype was seen a few times. The CDR3 is CASSSQGISSYEQYF. The CDR3 nucleotides read TGTGCCAGCAGCTCACAGGGGATTAGCTCCTACGAGCAGTACTTC. The chain carries TRBV7-9 and TRBJ2-7; 7 nucleotides line up with TRBD1. The CDR3 is made up of 15 amino acids. The germline V gene encodes CDR1 SEHNR and CDR2 FQNEAQ (reference sequence). V dropped 4 bases and J dropped 0; count of bases not matched to a gene: 6.